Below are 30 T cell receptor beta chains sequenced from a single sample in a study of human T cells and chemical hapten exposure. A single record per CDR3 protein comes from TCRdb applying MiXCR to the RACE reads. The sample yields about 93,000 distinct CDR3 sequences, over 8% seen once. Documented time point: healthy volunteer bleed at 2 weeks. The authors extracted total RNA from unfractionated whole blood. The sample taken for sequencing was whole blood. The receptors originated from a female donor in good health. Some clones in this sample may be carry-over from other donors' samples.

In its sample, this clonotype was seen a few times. The CDR3 region has the DNA TGCGCCAGCAGCTCCTGGGGGAACTATGGCTACACCTTC. Its protein product is CASSSWGNYGYTF. V gene TRBV5-1 combines with J gene TRBJ1-2, with a tentative D call TRBD1 (5 bases). Looked up from germline, CDR1 is SGHRS and CDR2 is YFSETQ. This CDR3 has 13 amino acids. V lost 3 bases and J 2 bases, leaving 8 bases between the germline ends.

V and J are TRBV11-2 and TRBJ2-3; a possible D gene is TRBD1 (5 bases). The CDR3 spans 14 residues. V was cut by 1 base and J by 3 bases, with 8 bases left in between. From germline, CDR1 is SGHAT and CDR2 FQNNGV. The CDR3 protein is CASSLARATDTQYF. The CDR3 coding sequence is TGTGCCAGCAGCTTAGCCAGGGCGACAGATACGCAGTATTTT.

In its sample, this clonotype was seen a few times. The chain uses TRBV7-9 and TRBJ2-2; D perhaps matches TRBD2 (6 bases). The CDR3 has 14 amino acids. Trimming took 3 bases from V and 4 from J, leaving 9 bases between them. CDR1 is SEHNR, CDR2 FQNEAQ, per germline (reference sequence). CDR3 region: CASSLGLATGELFF. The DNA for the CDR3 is TGTGCCAGCAGCTTGGGACTGGCCACCGGGGAGCTGTTTTTT.

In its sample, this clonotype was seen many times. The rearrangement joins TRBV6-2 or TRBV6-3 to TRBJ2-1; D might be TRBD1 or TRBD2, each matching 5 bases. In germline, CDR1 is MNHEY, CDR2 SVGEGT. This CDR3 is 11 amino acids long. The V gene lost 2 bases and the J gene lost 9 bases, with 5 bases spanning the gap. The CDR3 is CASSYGGEQFF. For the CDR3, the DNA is TGTGCCAGCAGTTACGGGGGTGAGCAGTTCTTC.

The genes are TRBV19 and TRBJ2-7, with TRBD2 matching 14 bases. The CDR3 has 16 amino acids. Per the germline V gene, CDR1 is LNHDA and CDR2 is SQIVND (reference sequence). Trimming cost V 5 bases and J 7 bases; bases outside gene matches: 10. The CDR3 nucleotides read TGTGCCAGTAGTTTCTCCGGGACTAGCGGGAGTGAAGAGCAGTACTTC. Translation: CASSFSGTSGSEEQYF.

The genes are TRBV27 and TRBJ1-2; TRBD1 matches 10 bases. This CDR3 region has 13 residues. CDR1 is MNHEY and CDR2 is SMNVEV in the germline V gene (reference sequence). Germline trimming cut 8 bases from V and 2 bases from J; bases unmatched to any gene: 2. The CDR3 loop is CASRQGANYGYTF. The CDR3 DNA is TGTGCCAGCCGACAGGGGGCGAACTATGGCTACACCTTC.

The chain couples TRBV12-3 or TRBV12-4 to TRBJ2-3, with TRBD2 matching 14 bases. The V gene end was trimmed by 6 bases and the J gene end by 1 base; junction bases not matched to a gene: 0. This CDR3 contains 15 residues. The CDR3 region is CASRGLAGGTDTQYF. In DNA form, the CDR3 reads TGTGCCAGCAGGGGACTAGCGGGAGGCACAGATACGCAGTATTTT.

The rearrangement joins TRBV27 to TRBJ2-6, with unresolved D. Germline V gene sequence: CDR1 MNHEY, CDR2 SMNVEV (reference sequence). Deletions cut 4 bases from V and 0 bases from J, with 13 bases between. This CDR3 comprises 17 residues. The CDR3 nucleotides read TGTGCCAGCAGTTCAGAAGGCCTAGGCTCTGGGGCCAACGTCCTGACTTTC. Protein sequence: CASSSEGLGSGANVLTF.

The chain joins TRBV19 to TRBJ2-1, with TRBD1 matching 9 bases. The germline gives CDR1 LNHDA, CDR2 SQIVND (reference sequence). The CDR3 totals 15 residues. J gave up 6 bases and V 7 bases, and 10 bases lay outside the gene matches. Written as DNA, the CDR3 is TGTGCCAGTAAAGGGGGACAGGGTCTTTTCAATGAGCAGTTCTTC. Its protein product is CASKGGQGLFNEQFF.

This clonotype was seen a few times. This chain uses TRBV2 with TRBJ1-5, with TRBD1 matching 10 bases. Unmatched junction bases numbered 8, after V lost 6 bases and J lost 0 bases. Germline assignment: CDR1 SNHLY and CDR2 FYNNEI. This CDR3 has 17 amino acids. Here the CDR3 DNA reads TGTGCCAGCAGAAAGGGACAGGGGAATTATAGCAATCAGCCCCAGCATTTT. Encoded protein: CASRKGQGNYSNQPQHF.

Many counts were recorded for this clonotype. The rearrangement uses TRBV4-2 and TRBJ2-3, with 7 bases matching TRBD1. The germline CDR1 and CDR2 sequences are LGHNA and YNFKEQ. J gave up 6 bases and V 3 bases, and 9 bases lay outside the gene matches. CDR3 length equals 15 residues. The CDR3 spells CASSHDDRAVDTQYF. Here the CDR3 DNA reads TGTGCCAGCAGCCACGACGACAGGGCTGTCGATACGCAGTATTTT.

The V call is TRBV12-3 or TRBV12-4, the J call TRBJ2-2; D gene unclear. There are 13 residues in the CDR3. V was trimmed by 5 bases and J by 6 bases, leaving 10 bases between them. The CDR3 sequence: CASSPVRPGELFF. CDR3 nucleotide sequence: TGTGCCAGCAGTCCTGTAAGACCCGGGGAGCTGTTTTTT.

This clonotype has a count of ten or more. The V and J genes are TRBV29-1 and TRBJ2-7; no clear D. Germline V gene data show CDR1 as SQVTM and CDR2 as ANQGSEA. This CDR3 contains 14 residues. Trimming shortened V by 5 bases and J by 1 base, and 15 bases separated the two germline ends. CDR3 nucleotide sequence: TGCAGCGTTTTTACTGGTTCAGGATCCTACGAGCAGTACTTC. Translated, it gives CSVFTGSGSYEQYF.

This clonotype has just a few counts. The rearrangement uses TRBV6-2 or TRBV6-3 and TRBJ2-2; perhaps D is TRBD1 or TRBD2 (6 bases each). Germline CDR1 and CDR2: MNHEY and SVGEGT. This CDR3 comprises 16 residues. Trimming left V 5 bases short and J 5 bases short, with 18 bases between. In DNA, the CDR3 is TGTGCCAGCAGTCCTTTCGGGGGCGAAAGGACCGGGGAGCTGTTTTTT. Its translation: CASSPFGGERTGELFF.

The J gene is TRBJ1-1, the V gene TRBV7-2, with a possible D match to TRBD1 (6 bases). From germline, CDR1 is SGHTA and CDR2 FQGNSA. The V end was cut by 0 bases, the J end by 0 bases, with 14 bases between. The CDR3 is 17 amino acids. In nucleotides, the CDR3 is TGTGCCAGCAGCTTAGCGCATGTTCAGGGGTTGAACACTGAAGCTTTCTTT. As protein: CASSLAHVQGLNTEAFF.

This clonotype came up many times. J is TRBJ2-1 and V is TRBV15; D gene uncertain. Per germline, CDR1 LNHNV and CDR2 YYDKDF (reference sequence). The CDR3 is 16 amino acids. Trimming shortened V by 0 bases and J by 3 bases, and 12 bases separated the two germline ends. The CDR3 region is CATSRDMAEYYNEQFF. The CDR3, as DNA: TGTGCCACCAGCAGAGATATGGCAGAATACTACAATGAGCAGTTCTTC.

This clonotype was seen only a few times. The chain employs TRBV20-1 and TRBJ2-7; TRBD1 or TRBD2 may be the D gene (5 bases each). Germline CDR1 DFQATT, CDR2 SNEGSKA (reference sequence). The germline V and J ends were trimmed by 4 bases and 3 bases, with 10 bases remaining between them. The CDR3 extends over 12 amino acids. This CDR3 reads CSAKGAGYEQYF. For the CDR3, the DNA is TGCAGTGCTAAAGGGGCGGGCTACGAGCAGTACTTC.

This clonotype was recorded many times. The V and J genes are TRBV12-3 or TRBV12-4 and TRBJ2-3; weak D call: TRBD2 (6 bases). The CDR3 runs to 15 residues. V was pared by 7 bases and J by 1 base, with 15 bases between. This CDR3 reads CASNHPGEGTDTQYF. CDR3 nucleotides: TGTGCCAGCAACCATCCGGGAGAGGGCACAGATACGCAGTATTTT.

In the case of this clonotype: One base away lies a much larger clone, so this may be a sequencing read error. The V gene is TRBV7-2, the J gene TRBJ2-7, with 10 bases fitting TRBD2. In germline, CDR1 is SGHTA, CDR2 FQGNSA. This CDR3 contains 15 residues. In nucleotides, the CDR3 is TGTGCCAACAGCCCGGCGGCTAGCGGGAGTAACGAGCAGTACTTC. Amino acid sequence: CANSPAASGSNEQYF.

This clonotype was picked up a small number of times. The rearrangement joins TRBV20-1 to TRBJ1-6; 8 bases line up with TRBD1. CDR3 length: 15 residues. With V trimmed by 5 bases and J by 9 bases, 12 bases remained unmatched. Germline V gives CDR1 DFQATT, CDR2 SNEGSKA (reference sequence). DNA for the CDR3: TGCAGTGCTCTTCATCCGGGACAGGAAAGTTCACCCCTCCACTTT. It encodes CSALHPGQESSPLHF.

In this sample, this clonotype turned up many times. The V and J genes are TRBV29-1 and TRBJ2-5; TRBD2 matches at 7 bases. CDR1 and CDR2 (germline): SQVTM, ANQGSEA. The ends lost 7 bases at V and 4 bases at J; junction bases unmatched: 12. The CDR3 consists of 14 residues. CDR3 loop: CSARPPGGRETQYF. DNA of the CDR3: TGCAGCGCCAGACCCCCGGGAGGTCGAGAGACCCAGTACTTC.

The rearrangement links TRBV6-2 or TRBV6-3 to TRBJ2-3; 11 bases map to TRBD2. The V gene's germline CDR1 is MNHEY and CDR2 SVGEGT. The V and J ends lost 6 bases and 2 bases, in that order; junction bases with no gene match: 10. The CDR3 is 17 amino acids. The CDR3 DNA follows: TGTGCCAGCAGCCCTGGGACTAGCGGAAAGGACACAGATACGCAGTATTTT. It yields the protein CASSPGTSGKDTDTQYF.

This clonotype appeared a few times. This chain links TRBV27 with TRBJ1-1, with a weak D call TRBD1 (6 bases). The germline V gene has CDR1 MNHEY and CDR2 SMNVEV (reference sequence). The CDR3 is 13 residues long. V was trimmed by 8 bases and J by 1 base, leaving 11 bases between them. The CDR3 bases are TGTGCCAGCGGGACAACTCCGAACACTGAAGCTTTCTTT. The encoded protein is CASGTTPNTEAFF.

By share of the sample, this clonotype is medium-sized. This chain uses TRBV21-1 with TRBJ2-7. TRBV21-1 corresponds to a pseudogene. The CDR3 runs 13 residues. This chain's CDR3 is CASSKGSSYEQYF. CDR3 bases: TGTGCCAGCAGCAAAGGGAGCTCCTACGAGCAGTACTTC.

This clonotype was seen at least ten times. Here the CDR3 DNA reads TGTGCCAGCGGGGGGGTACAAGAGACCCAGTACTTC. Residues: CASGGVQETQYF. The chain couples TRBV6-2 or TRBV6-3 to TRBJ2-5; 7 nucleotides line up with TRBD2. The CDR3 consists of 12 residues. The V gene's germline CDR1 is MNHEY and CDR2 SVGEGT. The V gene end was trimmed by 8 bases and the J gene end by 2 bases; junction bases not matched to a gene: 2.

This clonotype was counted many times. CDR3 in amino acids: CASTFRGDTQYF. CDR3 DNA: TGTGCCAGCACCTTCCGAGGGGATACGCAGTATTTT. The chain carries TRBV6-1 and TRBJ2-3; maybe TRBD2 (5 bases). Germline loops: CDR1 MNHNS, CDR2 SASEGT. The CDR3 length is 12 residues. V was trimmed by 7 bases and J by 6 bases, leaving 11 bases between them.

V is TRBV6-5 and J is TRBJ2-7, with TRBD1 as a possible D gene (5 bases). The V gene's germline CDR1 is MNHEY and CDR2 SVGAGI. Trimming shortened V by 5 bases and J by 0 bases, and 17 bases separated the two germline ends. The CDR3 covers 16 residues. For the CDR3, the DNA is TGTGCCAGCAGTGGCTCCGACAGCCTGGTCTCCTACGAGCAGTACTTC. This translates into CASSGSDSLVSYEQYF.

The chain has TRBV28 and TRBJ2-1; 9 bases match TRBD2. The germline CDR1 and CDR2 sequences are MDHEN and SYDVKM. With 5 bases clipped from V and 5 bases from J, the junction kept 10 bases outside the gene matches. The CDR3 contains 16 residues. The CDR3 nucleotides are TGTGCCAGCAGTCCCCCCGGGGTAGCGGGAGACAATGAGCAGTTCTTC. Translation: CASSPPGVAGDNEQFF.

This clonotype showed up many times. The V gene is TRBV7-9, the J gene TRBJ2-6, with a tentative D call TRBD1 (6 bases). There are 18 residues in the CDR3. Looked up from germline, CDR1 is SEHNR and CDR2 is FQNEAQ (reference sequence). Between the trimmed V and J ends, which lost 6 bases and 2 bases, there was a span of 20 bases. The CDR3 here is CASRSTGSRSTGANVLTF. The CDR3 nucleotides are TGTGCCAGCAGATCGACAGGTTCCCGTTCTACTGGGGCCAACGTCCTGACTTTC.

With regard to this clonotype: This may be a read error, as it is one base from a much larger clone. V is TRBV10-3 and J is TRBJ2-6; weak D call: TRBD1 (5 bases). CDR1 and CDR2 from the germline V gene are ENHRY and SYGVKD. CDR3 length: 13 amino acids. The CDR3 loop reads CAISGSGANVLNF. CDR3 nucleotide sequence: TGTGCCATCAGCGGGTCTGGGGCCAACGTCCTGAATTTC.